What follows are 9 T cell receptor beta chains derived from one specimen sequenced in a study of cytomegalovirus exposure and HLA in healthy donors. PCR was performed using 60 Vbeta and 13 Jbeta primers. TCRdb keeps only in-frame clones here, not all; method: immunoSEQ multiplex PCR. The sample lists hundreds of thousands of clones, about three quarters occurring once. The sample was PBMCs. The receptors originated from a male donor in good health and CMV-seronegative.

The chain carries TRBV18 and TRBJ2-1; maybe TRBD1 (6 bases). The CDR3 spans 13 residues. Per the germline V gene, CDR1 is KGHSH and CDR2 is LQKENI. V was pared by 0 bases and J by 6 bases, with 6 bases between. CDR3 residues: CASSPPTGNEQFF. The DNA for the CDR3 is TGTGCCAGCTCACCACCGACAGGCAATGAGCAGTTCTTC.

The V call is TRBV5-1, the J call TRBJ2-5; TRBD1 might be the D (6 bases). This CDR3 is 14 amino acids long. Germline V gives CDR1 SGHRS, CDR2 YFSETQ. V was clipped by 2 bases and J by 5 bases, with 13 bases between them. Here the CDR3 DNA reads TGCGCCAGCAGCTTAATCGAGGGGGTGGAGACCCAGTACTTC. Translation: CASSLIEGVETQYF.

The rearrangement joins TRBV19 to TRBJ2-4; TRBD1 agrees at 9 bases. V gave up 0 bases and J gave up 8 bases; unmatched junction bases: 8. The CDR3 length is 16 residues. Germline CDR1 and CDR2: LNHDA and SQIVND (reference sequence). As DNA, the CDR3 is TGTGCCAGTAGTATAGAATTAACAGGGGGCTGGGACATTCAGTACTTC. This codes for CASSIELTGGWDIQYF.

The chain couples TRBV10-3 to TRBJ1-6, with D perhaps matching TRBD1 (5 bases). Germline values: CDR1 ENHRY, CDR2 SYGVKD. The length of the CDR3 is 15 residues. Between the trimmed V and J ends, which lost 7 bases and 7 bases, there was a span of 17 bases. The CDR3 region is CAIMAGTPGNSPLHF. CDR3 coding DNA: TGTGCCATCATGGCGGGGACGCCTGGCAATTCACCCCTCCACTTT.

This rearrangement joins TRBV27 to TRBJ2-5, with 8 positions matching TRBD2. The J call may be in error: the DNA end matches TRBJ2-7 better. This CDR3 spans 14 amino acids. Looked up from germline, CDR1 is MNHEY and CDR2 is SMNVEV (reference sequence). This CDR3 reads CASSPLAVEYEQYF. The CDR3, as DNA: TGTGCCAGCAGCCCACTAGCGGTGGAGTACGAGCAGTACTTC.

This rearrangement joins TRBV30 to TRBJ1-4; D gene uncertain. CDR3 length: 14 residues. CDR1 is GTSNPN and CDR2 is SVGIG in the germline V gene (reference sequence). Trimming stripped 2 bases from V and 5 bases from J, with 12 bases between. The CDR3 is CAWSPWEPNEKLFF. In nucleotides, the CDR3 is TGTGCCTGGAGTCCCTGGGAGCCCAATGAAAAACTGTTTTTT.

The chain carries TRBV7-2 and TRBJ1-5; 8 positions match TRBD1. The CDR3 has 18 amino acids. The V gene end was trimmed by 5 bases and the J gene end by 7 bases; junction bases not matched to a gene: 19. Germline V gene lookup returns CDR1 SGHTA and CDR2 FQGNSA. CDR3 protein: CASSRFPQTGEVRQPQHF. For the CDR3, the DNA is TGTGCCAGCAGCCGATTCCCACAGACAGGGGAGGTTAGGCAGCCCCAGCATTTT.

The CDR3 reads CASSQRPGGDGYTF. The CDR3 DNA sequence: TGTGCCAGCAGCCAGCGTCCGGGGGGTGATGGCTACACCTTC. The chain couples TRBV16 to TRBJ1-2, with D possibly being TRBD1 (5 bases). CDR1 and CDR2 from the germline V gene are KGHSY and FQNENV. The CDR3 is 14 residues long. V lost 3 bases and J lost 6, with 14 bases in between.

The rearrangement links TRBV28 to TRBJ2-7; no reliable D call. The CDR3 sequence is 14 residues long. V was shortened by 5 bases and J by 2 bases, with 13 bases between the two germline ends. Germline CDR1 is MDHEN and CDR2 is SYDVKM. As DNA, the CDR3 is TGTGCCAGCAGTACGGGTCCCGATCCCTACGAGCAGTACTTC. It codes for CASSTGPDPYEQYF. Full variable domain (rest looked up from reference TRBV28 and TRBJ2-7): DVKVTQSSRYLVKRTGEKVFLECVQDMDHENMFWYRQDPGLGLRLIYFSYDVKMKEKGDIPEGYSVSREKKERFSLILESASTNQTSMYLCASSTGPDPYEQYFGPGTRLTVT.